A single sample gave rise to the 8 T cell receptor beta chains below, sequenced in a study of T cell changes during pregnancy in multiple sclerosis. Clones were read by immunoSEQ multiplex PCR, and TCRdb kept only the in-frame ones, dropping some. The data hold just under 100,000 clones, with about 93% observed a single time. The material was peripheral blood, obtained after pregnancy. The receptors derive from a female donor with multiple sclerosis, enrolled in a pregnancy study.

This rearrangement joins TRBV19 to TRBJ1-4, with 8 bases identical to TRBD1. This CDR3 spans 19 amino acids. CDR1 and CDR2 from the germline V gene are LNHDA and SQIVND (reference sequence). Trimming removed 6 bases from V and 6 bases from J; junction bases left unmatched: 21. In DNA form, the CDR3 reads TGTGCCAGTAGCGCTCCGGCCGGACAGGGCGGAATTTGGGATGAAAAACTGTTTTTT. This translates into CASSAPAGQGGIWDEKLFF.

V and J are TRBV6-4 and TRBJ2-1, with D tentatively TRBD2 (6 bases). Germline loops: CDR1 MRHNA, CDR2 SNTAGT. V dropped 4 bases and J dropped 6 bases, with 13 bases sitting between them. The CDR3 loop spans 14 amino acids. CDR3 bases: TGTGCCAGCAGTGCGTCTAGCGCGGGCAATGAGCAGTTCTTC. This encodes CASSASSAGNEQFF.

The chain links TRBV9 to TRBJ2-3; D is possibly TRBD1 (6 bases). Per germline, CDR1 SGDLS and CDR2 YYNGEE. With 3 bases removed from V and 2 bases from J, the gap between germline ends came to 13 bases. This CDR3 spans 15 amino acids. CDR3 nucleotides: TGTGCCAGCAGCGGAACAGGGCTTATCACAGATACGCAGTATTTT. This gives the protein CASSGTGLITDTQYF.

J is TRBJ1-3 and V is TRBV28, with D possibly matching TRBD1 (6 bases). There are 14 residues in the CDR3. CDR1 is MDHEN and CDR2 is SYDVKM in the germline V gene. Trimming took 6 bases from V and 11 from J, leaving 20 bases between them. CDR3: CASRSGTFLLPIYF. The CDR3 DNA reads TGTGCCAGCAGATCCGGGACATTCCTGCTCCCCATATATTTT.

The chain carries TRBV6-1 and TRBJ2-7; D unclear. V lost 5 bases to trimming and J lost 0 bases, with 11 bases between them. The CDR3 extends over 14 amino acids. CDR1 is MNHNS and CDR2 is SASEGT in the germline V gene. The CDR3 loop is CASSIRVSSYEQYF. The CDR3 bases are TGTGCCAGCAGTATCCGGGTAAGCTCCTACGAGCAGTACTTC.

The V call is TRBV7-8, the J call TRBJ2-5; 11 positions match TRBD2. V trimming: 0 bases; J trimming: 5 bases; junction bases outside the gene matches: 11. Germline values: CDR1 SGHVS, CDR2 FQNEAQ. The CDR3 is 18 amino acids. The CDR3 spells CASSLAPGSGRVRETQYF. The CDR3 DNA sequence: TGTGCCAGCAGCTTAGCGCCGGGTAGCGGGAGGGTTAGGGAGACCCAGTACTTC.

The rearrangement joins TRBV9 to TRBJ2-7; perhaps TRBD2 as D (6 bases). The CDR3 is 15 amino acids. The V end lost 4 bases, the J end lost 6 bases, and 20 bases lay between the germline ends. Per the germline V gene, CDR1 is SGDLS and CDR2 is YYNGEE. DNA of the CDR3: TGTGCCAGCAGCTTAGCCGGGACTCCGAAAGTCGAGCAGTACTTC. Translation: CASSLAGTPKVEQYF.

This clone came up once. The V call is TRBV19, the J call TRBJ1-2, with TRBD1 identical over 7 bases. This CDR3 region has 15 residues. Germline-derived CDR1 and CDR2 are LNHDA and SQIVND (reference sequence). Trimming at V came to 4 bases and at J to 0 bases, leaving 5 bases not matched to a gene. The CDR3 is CASSTTGIANYGYTF. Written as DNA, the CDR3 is TGTGCCAGTAGTACGACAGGGATCGCTAACTATGGCTACACCTTC.